This is a list of T cell receptor beta chains from one sample in a study of radiotherapy plus CTLA-4 blockade in lung cancer. Repertoires were generated with immunoSEQ multiplex PCR, while TCRdb's copy carries only in-frame clones and drops some. This sample has over 80,000 clones, with roughly four fifths found just once. The starting material was peripheral blood, obtained from a patient treated with radiotherapy plus ipilimumab. The receptors stem from a human donor with non-small cell lung cancer who had stable disease on radiotherapy plus ipilimumab. Both conserved end residues are part of each CDR3. D genes are given only for firm matches. The listing skips clone size in some rows; elsewhere it reads once, few, many or a size class.

size	D	length	V	J	DNA	CDR3
once	-	14	TRBV18	TRBJ1-4	TGTGCCAGCTCACCACAGGCAGGGCTTGAAAAACTGTTTTTT	CASSPQAGLEKLFF
-	-	12	TRBV21-1	TRBJ2-7	TGTGCCAGCAGCACCTACAGGGGCGAGCAGTACTTC	CASSTYRGEQYF
few	-	14	TRBV18	TRBJ2-7	TGTGCCAGCTCACCAGGCCTGAGCTCCTACGAGCAGTACTTC	CASSPGLSSYEQYF
-	-	12	TRBV2	TRBJ1-2	TGTGCCAGCATGTGGGACAACTATGGCTACACCTTC	CASMWDNYGYTF
-	TRBD2	14	TRBV30	TRBJ2-1	TGTGGACTGGACAGACTAGCGGGATACAATGAGCAGTTCTTC	CGLDRLAGYNEQFF
-	TRBD2	16	TRBV5-1	TRBJ2-2	TGCGCCAGCAGCGAGAGCGGGGGCGGGAACACCGGGGAGCTGTTTTTT	CASSESGGGNTGELFF
-	-	16	TRBV11-2	TRBJ2-7	TGTGCCAGCAGCTTGCGCCTCGGGACACCGCTCTACGAGCAGTACTTC	CASSLRLGTPLYEQYF
-	TRBD1	13	TRBV6-1	TRBJ1-2	TGTGCCAGCCTTGGACAGGGGGCGGGTGGCTACACCTTC	CASLGQGAGGYTF
-	TRBD2	15	TRBV6-1	TRBJ2-7	TGTGCCAGCAGTGAAGGACTAGCGGAGTCCTACGAGCAGTACTTC	CASSEGLAESYEQYF
few	TRBD1	13	TRBV28	TRBJ1-2	TGTGCCAGCAGAAACAGGGGGAACTATGGCTACACCTTC	CASRNRGNYGYTF
-	-	15	TRBV19	TRBJ2-2	TGTGCCAGTACCCCCGACAGCACGAACACCGGGGAGCTGTTTTTT	CASTPDSTNTGELFF
-	TRBD2	17	TRBV27	TRBJ2-1	TGTGCCAGCAGTTTTCGGAGCGGGAGGCTATCCTACAATGAGCAGTTCTTC	CASSFRSGRLSYNEQFF
-	-	14	TRBV9	TRBJ1-1	TGTGCCAGCAGCGTAGTGGACAGTAACACTGAAGCTTTCTTT	CASSVVDSNTEAFF
-	-	11	TRBV19	TRBJ2-5	TGTGCCAGTAGTATACGTGAGACCCAGTACTTC	CASSIRETQYF
-	-	12	TRBV7-9	TRBJ1-1	TGTGCCAGCAGCTTGAAGTTCACTCAAGCTTTCTTT	CASSLKFTQAFF
-	TRBD2	13	TRBV7-3	TRBJ2-1	TGTGCCAGCAGCAACGGGGGGTTTAATGAGCAGTTCTTC	CASSNGGFNEQFF
-	-	13	TRBV28	TRBJ1-2	TGTGCCAGCAGTTTCGTCGGGGGGTATGGCTACACCTTC	CASSFVGGYGYTF
-	-	11	TRBV2	TRBJ1-5	TGTGCCAGCAATTCCCTAGGTCCCCAGCATTTT	CASNSLGPQHF